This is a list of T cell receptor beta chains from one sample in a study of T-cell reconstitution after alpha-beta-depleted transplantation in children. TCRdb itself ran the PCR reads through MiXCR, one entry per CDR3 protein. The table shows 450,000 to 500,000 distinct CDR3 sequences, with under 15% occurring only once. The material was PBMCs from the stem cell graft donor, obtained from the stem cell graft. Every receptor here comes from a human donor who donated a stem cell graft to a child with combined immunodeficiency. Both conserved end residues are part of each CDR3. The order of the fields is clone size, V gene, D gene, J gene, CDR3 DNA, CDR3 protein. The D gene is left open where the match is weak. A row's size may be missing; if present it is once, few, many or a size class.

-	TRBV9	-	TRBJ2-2	TGTGCCAGCAGCGTAGTGGGGTCGCCAAACACCGGGGAGCTGTTTTTT	CASSVVGSPNTGELFF
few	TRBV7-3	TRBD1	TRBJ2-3	TGTGCCAGCAGCTTAAAGGGGACAGGGGGCATGAATACGCAGTATTTT	CASSLKGTGGMNTQYF
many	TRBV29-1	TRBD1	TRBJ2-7	TGCAGCGTTGATGGCAGGGGGCTAGACGAGCAGTACTTC	CSVDGRGLDEQYF
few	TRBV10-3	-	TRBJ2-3	TGTGCCATCAGGGGGGTATATGGCACAGATACGCAGTATTTT	CAIRGVYGTDTQYF
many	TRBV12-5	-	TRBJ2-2	TGTGCTAGTGGTTTACAACAGGGACCGAACACCGGGGAGCTGTTTTTT	CASGLQQGPNTGELFF
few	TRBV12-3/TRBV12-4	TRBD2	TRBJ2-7	TGTGCCAGCTGTATGGGGGGGGTAATCGAGCAGTACTTC	CASCMGGVIEQYF
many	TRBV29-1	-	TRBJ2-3	TGCAGCGTGGAGAGCACAGATACGCAGTATTTT	CSVESTDTQYF
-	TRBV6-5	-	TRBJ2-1	TGTGCCAGCAGTTACGGAAGGGGTGAGCAGTTCTTC	CASSYGRGEQFF
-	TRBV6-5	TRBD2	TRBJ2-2	TGTGCCAGCAGCCCTCGGCTAGCGGGAGGAGGCGGGGAGCTGTTTTTT	CASSPRLAGGGGELFF
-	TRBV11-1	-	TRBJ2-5	TGTGCCAGCAGCCCCGGGGGCGGGACGTCGAGAGAGACCCAGTACTTC	CASSPGGGTSRETQYF
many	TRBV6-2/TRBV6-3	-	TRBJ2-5	TGTGCCAGCAGCCGACACCGACAAGAGACCCAGTACTTC	CASSRHRQETQYF
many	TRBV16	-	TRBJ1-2	TGTGCCAGCAGCGGGGGAGAATTCTATGGCTACACCTTC	CASSGGEFYGYTF
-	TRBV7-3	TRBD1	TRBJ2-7	TGTGCCAGCAGCCCCCGCCCAGGGGGCGAGCAGTACTTC	CASSPRPGGEQYF
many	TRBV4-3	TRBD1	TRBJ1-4	TGCGCCAGCAGCCAAGAAGACAGGGGTTATGAAAAACTGTTTTTT	CASSQEDRGYEKLFF
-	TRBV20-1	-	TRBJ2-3	TGCAGTGCTATCCCCCCCAGTGCTGGGGCTAGCACAGATACGCAGTATTTT	CSAIPPSAGASTDTQYF
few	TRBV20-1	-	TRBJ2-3	TGCAGTGCTAGTAATCCATCGGTGAGCGGCACAGATACGCAGTATTTT	CSASNPSVSGTDTQYF
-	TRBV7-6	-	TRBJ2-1	TGTGCCAGCAGCGGGGGACGGAGTGAGCAGTTCTTC	CASSGGRSEQFF
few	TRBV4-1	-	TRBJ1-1	TGCGCCAGCAGCCAAGACTCGGGAGGACTGACTGAAGCTTTCTTT	CASSQDSGGLTEAFF
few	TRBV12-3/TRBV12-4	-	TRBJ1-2	TGTGCCAGCAGTTTTGAGTACACTTACTATGGCTACACCTTC	CASSFEYTYYGYTF
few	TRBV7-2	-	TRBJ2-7	TGTGCCAGCAGCTTAGGGATAGAGGGTTCCTACGAGCAGTACTTC	CASSLGIEGSYEQYF
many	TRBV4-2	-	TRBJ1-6	TGTGCCAGCAGCCAAGATGCGCTTTCTAATTCACCCCTCCACTTT	CASSQDALSNSPLHF
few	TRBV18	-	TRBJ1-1	TGTGCCAGCTCACCACAGGACAGACTACTACTTGAAGCTTTCTTT	CASSPQDRLLLEAFF
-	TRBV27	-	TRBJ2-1	TGTGCCAGCAGTTTAGCTTCAGGAGAGATTTACAATGAGCAGTTCTTC	CASSLASGEIYNEQFF
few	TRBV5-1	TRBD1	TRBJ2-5	TGCGCCAGCAGCACAGGGACAGGGGATGGGGAGACCCAGTACTTC	CASSTGTGDGETQYF
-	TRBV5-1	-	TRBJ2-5	TGCGCCAGCAGCCCGGGGTTTACGGCGGAGACCCAGTACTTC	CASSPGFTAETQYF
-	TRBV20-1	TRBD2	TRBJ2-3	TGCAGTGCTAGAGATCCCCTAGCGGGGGGTTACCCCCTCACAGATACGCAGTATTTT	CSARDPLAGGYPLTDTQYF
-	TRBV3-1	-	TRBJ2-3	TGTGCCAGCAGCCGTAAGGGGGGTGATACGCAGTATTTT	CASSRKGGDTQYF
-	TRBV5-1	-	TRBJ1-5	TGCGCCAGCAGCTTGGGAGGGGACAGCAATCAGCCCCAGCATTTT	CASSLGGDSNQPQHF
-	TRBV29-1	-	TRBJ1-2	TGCAGCGTCGGAGGACAGAACTATGGCTACACCTTC	CSVGGQNYGYTF
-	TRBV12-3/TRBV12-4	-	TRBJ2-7	TGTGCCAGCAGCGCGCTGGGGGACATTCCCTACGAGCAGTACTTC	CASSALGDIPYEQYF
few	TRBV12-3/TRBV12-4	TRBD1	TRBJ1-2	TGTGCCAGCAGAACCGGGACAGGCAATTTGAACTATGGCTACACCTTC	CASRTGTGNLNYGYTF
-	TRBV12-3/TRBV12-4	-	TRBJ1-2	TGTGCCAGCAGTTTACAGGGCGGCGCGGGTGGCTACACCTTC	CASSLQGGAGGYTF
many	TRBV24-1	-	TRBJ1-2	TGTGCCACCAGTGAACGCCGGGACTGGGTCTATGGCTACACCTTC	CATSERRDWVYGYTF
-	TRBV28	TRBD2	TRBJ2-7	TGTGCCAGCAGTTTATGGGCTAGCGGGTCCTTTTCCTACGAGCAGTACTTC	CASSLWASGSFSYEQYF
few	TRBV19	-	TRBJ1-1	TGTGCCAGTAGTCCCACAAAGGGGCTGAGGGAAACTGAAGCTTTCTTT	CASSPTKGLRETEAFF
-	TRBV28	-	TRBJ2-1	TGTGCCAGCAGACCTCGGACGGGGCACAGGGCCTACAATGAGCAGTTCTTC	CASRPRTGHRAYNEQFF
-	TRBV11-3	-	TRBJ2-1	TGTGCCAGCGGGCCGCGTGCGGGGATAGAGAATGAGCAGTTCTTC	CASGPRAGIENEQFF
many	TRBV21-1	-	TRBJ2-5	TGTGCCAGCAGCAAAGATTGCGGGGCAGTTTTTTTTCAGGAGACCCAGTACTTC	CASSKDCGAVFFQETQYF
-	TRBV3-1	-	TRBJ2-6	TGTGCCAGCAGCCAACGGTTCGGTTCCCACTCTGGGGCCAACGTCCTGACTTTC	CASSQRFGSHSGANVLTF
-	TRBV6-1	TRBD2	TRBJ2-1	TGTGCCAGCCGCGGGAGGCCAGGCTACAATGAGCAGTTCTTC	CASRGRPGYNEQFF
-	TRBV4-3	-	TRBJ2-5	TGCGCCAGCAGCCAAGATACCAGCTTCCAAGAGACCCAGTACTTC	CASSQDTSFQETQYF
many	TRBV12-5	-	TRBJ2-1	TGTGCTAGTGGTTGGGATGAACAGGAAGCTTACTACAATGAGCAGTTCTTC	CASGWDEQEAYYNEQFF
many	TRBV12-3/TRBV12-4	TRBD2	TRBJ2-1	TGTGCCAGTAGCGCGCTCGGCGGGAGGGCGGGCAATGAGCAGTTCTTC	CASSALGGRAGNEQFF
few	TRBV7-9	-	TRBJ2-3	TGTGCCAGCAGCCCGCAGCCCTCGGTGTCGTACACAGATACGCAGTATTTT	CASSPQPSVSYTDTQYF
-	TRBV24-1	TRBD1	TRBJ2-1	TGTGCCACCAGTGATAGGACAGGGGGAATCAATGAGCAGTTCTTC	CATSDRTGGINEQFF
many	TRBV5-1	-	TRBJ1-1	TGCGCCAGCAGCTTTGACAGCAACACTGAAGCTTTCTTT	CASSFDSNTEAFF
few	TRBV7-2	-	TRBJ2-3	TGTGCCAGCAGCTTAGAGGCCCTTGGGGCGCAGTATTTT	CASSLEALGAQYF
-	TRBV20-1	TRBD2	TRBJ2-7	TGCAGTGCTAGAGATTCAATCGCGGGAGTCTACGAGCAGTACTTC	CSARDSIAGVYEQYF
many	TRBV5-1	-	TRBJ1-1	TGCGCCAGCAGCGCGGGACGGTTAGGAGAAGCTTTCTTT	CASSAGRLGEAFF
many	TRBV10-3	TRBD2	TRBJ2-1	TGTGCCATCAGCCCACTAGCGGGGGGGCCGGAGGAGCAGTTCTTC	CAISPLAGGPEEQFF
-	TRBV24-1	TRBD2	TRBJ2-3	TGTGCCACCAGTGACCCGAGACTAGCGGGCACAGATACGCAGTATTTT	CATSDPRLAGTDTQYF